A single sample gave rise to the 26 T cell receptor beta chains below, sequenced in a study of cytomegalovirus exposure and HLA in healthy donors (dated by TCRdb to about 2017). Preparation of the library involved the immunoSEQ multiplex PCR assay. For the multiplex PCR, a mixture combining 60 forward primers for TCR Vbeta segments and 13 reverse primers for TCR Jbeta segments was used. The table comes from immuneACCESS by way of TCRdb, which keeps in-frame sequences with V and J called. Part of the clones is missing from these tables; in studies checked, under half for an unresolved V gene and the rest for unknown reasons. The sample table lists approximately 100,000 clones, under 80% of them with a count of one. The ten largest clones represent around 3.4% of the sample. Sequencing used PBMCs. The receptors were sampled from a man aged 55 to 70 in good health and CMV-seronegative.

The genes are TRBV7-2 and TRBJ2-7; 9 bases line up with TRBD1. J gave up 7 bases and V 5 bases, and 6 bases lay outside the gene matches. This CDR3 has 13 amino acids. The V gene's germline CDR1 is SGHTA and CDR2 FQGNSA. The CDR3 DNA reads TGTGCCAGCAGCCGGGGACAGGGTGAAGAGCAGTACGTC. Its protein product is CASSRGQGEEQYV.

The chain joins TRBV9 to TRBJ2-7; TRBD2 might be the D (7 bases). The germline CDR1 and CDR2 sequences are SGDLS and YYNGEE. Trimming took 4 bases from V and 1 from J, leaving 18 bases between them. The CDR3 sequence is 16 residues long. The CDR3 region is CASSSQGGAGSYEQYF. The CDR3 nucleotides are TGTGCCAGCAGCTCCCAAGGGGGGGCAGGGTCCTACGAGCAGTACTTC.

This rearrangement joins TRBV5-1 to TRBJ1-1, with D perhaps TRBD1 (6 bases). CDR3 length equals 14 residues. V was pared by 0 bases and J by 6 bases, with 12 bases between. CDR1 is SGHRS, CDR2 YFSETQ, per germline. The CDR3 DNA is TGCGCCAGCAGCTTGGGACAGGCTTTCCCTGAAGCTTTCTTT. This encodes CASSLGQAFPEAFF.

The chain couples TRBV5-4 to TRBJ2-5, with 8 bases aligning to TRBD2. CDR1 and CDR2 from the germline V gene are SGHNT and YYREEE (reference sequence). The CDR3 has 15 amino acids. V lost 5 bases to trimming and J lost 0 bases; unmatched junction nucleotides: 6. CDR3 loop: CASSVSGAYQETQYF. CDR3 DNA sequence: TGTGCCAGCAGTGTTAGCGGGGCGTACCAAGAGACCCAGTACTTC.

The J gene is TRBJ1-4, the V gene TRBV4-1; the D is unclear. With 1 base removed from V and 12 bases from J, the gap between germline ends came to 15 bases. Germline CDR1 is MGHRA and CDR2 is YSYEKL. This CDR3 is built from 14 residues. Here the CDR3 reads CASSQGSLLGELFF. The CDR3 DNA follows: TGCGCCAGCAGCCAAGGCTCGCTACTCGGTGAACTGTTTTTT.

The genes are TRBV27 and TRBJ2-2; D might be TRBD1 (5 bases). The CDR3 runs to 16 residues. Looked up from germline, CDR1 is MNHEY and CDR2 is SMNVEV (reference sequence). V was pared by 2 bases and J by 2 bases, with 12 bases between. The CDR3 loop is CASSLPSDRNTGELFF. The CDR3 DNA is TGTGCCAGCAGTTTACCCTCCGACAGAAACACCGGGGAGCTGTTTTTT.

This sequence joins TRBV6-5 and TRBJ1-2, with D possibly being TRBD1 (6 bases). V was pared by 5 bases and J by 4 bases, with 14 bases between. CDR3 length equals 14 residues. Germline CDR1 and CDR2: MNHEY and SVGAGI. The CDR3 here is CASSKDSRFYGYTF. DNA of the CDR3: TGTGCCAGCAGTAAGGACAGCCGTTTCTATGGCTACACCTTC.

The chain combines TRBV5-6 with TRBJ2-1; possible D gene TRBD1, 6 bases. V gave up 3 bases and J gave up 3 bases, with 13 bases separating them. Germline V CDR1 and CDR2: SGHDT, YYEEEE. The CDR3 loop spans 15 amino acids. CDR3 sequence: CASSSTGTYYNEQFF. CDR3 in DNA: TGTGCCAGCAGCTCAACCGGGACATACTACAATGAGCAGTTCTTC. The entire variable domain, with the rest obtained from reference TRBV5-6 and TRBJ2-1, is as follows: DAGVTQSPTHLIKTRGQQVTLRCSPKSGHDTVSWYQQALGQGPQFIFQYYEEEERQRGNFPDRFSGHQFPNYSSELNVNALLLGDSALYLCASSSTGTYYNEQFFGPGTRLTVL.

V gene TRBV19 combines with J gene TRBJ2-5, with 11 bases aligning to TRBD2. V shed 5 bases, J shed 0 bases, and the junction held 2 bases outside the gene matches. Per the germline V gene, CDR1 is LNHDA and CDR2 is SQIVND (reference sequence). There are 15 residues in the CDR3. CDR3 sequence (DNA): TGTGCCAGTAGTGAACTAGCGGGGGACCAAGAGACCCAGTACTTC. Its protein is CASSELAGDQETQYF.

The chain joins TRBV10-2 to TRBJ1-6; D uncertain. Deletions cut 2 bases from V and 0 bases from J, with 5 bases between. The CDR3 contains 15 residues. CDR1 WSHSY and CDR2 SAAADI come from the germline V gene. CDR3 in amino acids: CASSEGSSYNSPLHF. The DNA for the CDR3 is TGCGCCAGCAGTGAGGGTAGCTCCTATAATTCACCCCTCCACTTT.

This chain links TRBV5-1 with TRBJ2-5; D perhaps matches TRBD1 (5 bases). The CDR3 covers 14 residues. The V end was cut by 0 bases, the J end by 7 bases, with 13 bases between. The germline V gene encodes CDR1 SGHRS and CDR2 YFSETQ. The CDR3: CASSLEDMGLTQYF. CDR3 nucleotides: TGCGCCAGCAGCTTGGAGGACATGGGGTTGACCCAGTACTTC.

The V and J genes are TRBV21-1 and TRBJ1-5. TRBV21-1 is a pseudogene locus. This CDR3 has 16 amino acids. The CDR3 DNA is TGTGCCAACGACCTGATGGGAGACGGGGGCAATCAGCCCCAGCATTTT. Its protein product is CANDLMGDGGNQPQHF.

The rearrangement links TRBV15 to TRBJ1-1; tentatively, D is TRBD1 (6 bases). The V gene's germline CDR1 is LNHNV and CDR2 YYDKDF (reference sequence). With 1 base removed from V and 0 bases from J, the gap between germline ends came to 15 bases. The length of the CDR3 is 17 residues. This CDR3 is CATSRGRTDLMNTEAFF. In DNA, the CDR3 is TGTGCCACCAGCAGAGGGAGGACAGACCTCATGAACACTGAAGCTTTCTTT. Filled out from reference TRBV15 and TRBJ1-1, the complete variable domain reads DAMVIQNPRYQVTQFGKPVTLSCSQTLNHNVMYWYQQKSSQAPKLLFHYYDKDFNNEADTPDNFQSRRPNTSFCFLDIRSPGLGDTAMYLCATSRGRTDLMNTEAFFGQGTRLTVV.

The chain employs TRBV7-2 and TRBJ1-2; D unresolved. The CDR3 sequence is 14 residues long. Trimming shortened V by 5 bases and J by 0 bases, and 10 bases separated the two germline ends. In germline, CDR1 is SGHTA, CDR2 FQGNSA. Here the CDR3 reads CASSIGDPNYGYTF. The DNA for the CDR3 is TGTGCCAGCAGCATAGGAGATCCTAACTATGGCTACACCTTC. Variable domain in full (rest from reference TRBV7-2 and TRBJ1-2): GAGVSQSPSNKVTEKGKDVELRCDPISGHTALYWYRQSLGQGLEFLIYFQGNSAPDKSGLPSDRFSAERTGGSVSTLTIQRTQQEDSAVYLCASSIGDPNYGYTFGSGTRLTVV.

The J gene is TRBJ1-6, the V gene TRBV6-6; TRBD1 matches 11 bases. Trimming at V came to 4 bases and at J to 10 bases, leaving 6 bases not matched to a gene. This CDR3 comprises 15 residues. From germline, CDR1 is MNHNY and CDR2 SVGAGI (reference sequence). For the CDR3, the DNA is TGTGCCAGCAGTTTAAAGGACAGGGGGCAATCACCCCTCCACTTT. It translates to CASSLKDRGQSPLHF.

The CDR3 reads CASSQENPREQFF. CDR3 coding DNA: TGCGCCAGCAGCCAAGAAAACCCGAGGGAGCAGTTCTTC. The chain combines TRBV4-3 with TRBJ2-1; D unclear. This CDR3 contains 13 residues. Between the trimmed V and J ends, which lost 0 bases and 10 bases, there was a span of 10 bases. CDR1 is LGHNA, CDR2 YSLEER, per germline.

The chain uses TRBV5-6 and TRBJ1-1; a weak D match, TRBD1 (5 bases). This CDR3 is built from 13 residues. Germline CDR1 reads SGHDT; CDR2 reads YYEEEE. The germline V and J ends were trimmed by 0 bases and 5 bases, with 8 bases remaining between them. CDR3 amino acids: CASSLGGRTEAFF. In DNA form, the CDR3 reads TGTGCCAGCAGCTTGGGGGGCCGGACTGAAGCTTTCTTT.

The gene calls are TRBV6-1 and TRBJ1-6, with D possibly TRBD1 on 6 matching bases. V shed 4 bases and J shed 7 bases, with 14 bases lying between them. Germline V gives CDR1 MNHNS, CDR2 SASEGT. This CDR3 contains 15 residues. The CDR3 here is CASSAGQGQNSPLHF. Written as DNA, the CDR3 is TGTGCCAGCAGTGCGGGCCAGGGGCAAAATTCACCCCTCCACTTT.

This clone was seen more than once but under ten times. This rearrangement joins TRBV28 to TRBJ2-3; weak D call: TRBD2 (6 bases). Germline V CDR1 and CDR2: MDHEN, SYDVKM. V lost 6 bases and J lost 3, with 19 bases in between. This CDR3 is built from 16 residues. CDR3 in DNA: TGTGCCAGCAGCCTGAGGACTTATCGGGGGACAGATACGCAGTATTTT. Translating gives CASSLRTYRGTDTQYF.

This chain connects TRBV7-8 to TRBJ1-4, with 7 bases that match TRBD1. Germline V gene sequence: CDR1 SGHVS, CDR2 FQNEAQ. The junction had 6 bases not matched to a gene; V was cut back by 5 bases and J by 0 bases. CDR3 size: 16 residues. The CDR3 sequence is CASSKTQGATNEKLFF. The DNA for the CDR3 is TGTGCCAGCAGCAAGACGCAGGGGGCAACTAATGAAAAACTGTTTTTT.

The chain combines TRBV4-3 with TRBJ1-3; the match to TRBD1 covers 8 bases. Germline V CDR1 and CDR2: LGHNA, YSLEER. Losses at the gene ends were 2 bases for V and 3 bases for J; bases not matched to a gene: 9. The CDR3 is 17 amino acids. In DNA, the CDR3 is TGCGCCAGCAGCCAATCCGTGACAGGGGCAGTTGGAAACACCATATATTTT. This translates into CASSQSVTGAVGNTIYF.

The chain employs TRBV9 and TRBJ1-1; D unclear. V gave up 0 bases and J gave up 1 base, with 7 bases separating them. Germline loops: CDR1 SGDLS, CDR2 YYNGEE. The CDR3 runs to 14 residues. CDR3 protein: CASSVVQTNTEAFF. CDR3 bases: TGTGCCAGCAGCGTAGTACAGACGAACACTGAAGCTTTCTTT.

V is TRBV18 and J is TRBJ2-2, with TRBD1 matching 9 bases. The CDR3 runs to 15 residues. V was clipped by 3 bases and J by 5 bases; unmatched bases: 4. Germline assignment: CDR1 KGHSH and CDR2 LQKENI. This chain's CDR3 is CASSPDRGGTGELFF. CDR3 bases: TGTGCCAGCTCACCGGACAGGGGTGGAACCGGGGAGCTGTTTTTT.

The chain has TRBV18 and TRBJ2-7; D is perhaps TRBD2 (6 bases). V was shortened by 6 bases and J by 3 bases, with 15 bases between the two germline ends. Germline CDR1 reads KGHSH; CDR2 reads LQKENI. The CDR3 covers 14 residues. In DNA, the CDR3 is TGTGCCAGCTCCCACGGGTTGACTAGCTACGAGCAGTACTTC. This sequence encodes CASSHGLTSYEQYF.

This clone was counted a few times. The V gene is TRBV5-1, the J gene TRBJ1-1; D call uncertain. V dropped 0 bases and J dropped 1 base, with 7 bases sitting between them. CDR1 is SGHRS and CDR2 is YFSETQ in the germline V gene. The CDR3 spans 14 residues. CDR3: CASSLEWANTEAFF. Here the CDR3 DNA reads TGCGCCAGCAGCTTGGAGTGGGCGAACACTGAAGCTTTCTTT.

J is TRBJ2-7 and V is TRBV4-2; the D gene is possibly TRBD1 (6 bases). The CDR3 loop spans 14 amino acids. The V and J ends lost 4 bases and 0 bases respectively, with 10 bases between them. Germline assignment: CDR1 LGHNA and CDR2 YNFKEQ. The DNA of the CDR3 is TGTGCCAGCAGCCCGGACAGATACTCCTACGAGCAGTACTTC. Translating gives CASSPDRYSYEQYF.